Listed below are T cell receptor beta chains from one sample, sequenced in a study of CD8+CD57+ T cells in acquired aplastic anemia. TCRdb ran MiXCR on the reads and lists one entry per CDR3 protein. The sample includes 250,000 to 350,000 distinct CDR3 sequences, about 56% of them seen just once. The source material was sorted CD4+, CD8+, or CD8+CD57+ T cells (not recorded which) from PBMCs. These receptors were taken from a human donor with severe aplastic anemia or a healthy control (not recorded which). Each CDR3 is given with its conserved first and last residue. Each record gives: clone size, J gene, D gene, V gene, CDR3 DNA, CDR3 protein. D genes are given only for firm matches. The size entry is marked missing in some rows and otherwise reads once, few, many or a size class.

>many|TRBJ2-7|TRBD2|TRBV7-2
TGTGCCAGCAGCTTGGACGGACTAGCGGGAGCTGTCGAGCAGTACTTC
CASSLDGLAGAVEQYF
>.|TRBJ1-1|.|TRBV29-1
TGCAGCGTTGAAGGTTCCTACAGGAGCACTGAAGCTTTCTTT
CSVEGSYRSTEAFF
>.|TRBJ1-5|.|TRBV10-2
TGCGCCAGCAGTGAAGGCTTTGGCAATCAGCCCCAGCATTTT
CASSEGFGNQPQHF
>.|TRBJ1-4|.|TRBV19
TGTGCCAGTAGTTTTACGGGATTTAATGAAAAACTGTTTTTT
CASSFTGFNEKLFF
>.|TRBJ1-1|.|TRBV7-9
TGTGCCAGCAGCTTAGCGCTCCCGACAGGAATCAACACTGAAGCTTTCTTT
CASSLALPTGINTEAFF
>once|TRBJ2-5|TRBD1|TRBV10-3
TGTGCCATCAGTGTATCAGGGGGCGGCACCGGGGAGACCCAGTACTTC
CAISVSGGGTGETQYF
>many|TRBJ1-6|.|TRBV6-5
TGTGCCAGCAGTTACTCACGGGGCGCGTTGTCACCCCTCCACTTT
CASSYSRGALSPLHF
>.|TRBJ1-2|TRBD1|TRBV12-3/TRBV12-4
TGTGCCAGCAGTCAAGGACAGGGGAATGGCTACACCTTC
CASSQGQGNGYTF
>.|TRBJ2-5|TRBD2|TRBV7-9
TGTGCCAGCAGCTTTAGCGGGGGGAAAGAGACCCAGTACTTC
CASSFSGGKETQYF
>many|TRBJ2-7|TRBD1|TRBV12-3/TRBV12-4
TGTGCCAGCAGTTTCCGGGACAGGGTATGGGAGCAGTACTTC
CASSFRDRVWEQYF
>few|TRBJ2-3|.|TRBV28
TGTGCCAGCAGCGGGGGTCGTACAGATACGCAGTATTTT
CASSGGRTDTQYF
>.|TRBJ2-1|TRBD1|TRBV5-8
TGTGCCAGCAGCTTGGGACAGGGGCTAAATGAGCAGTTCTTC
CASSLGQGLNEQFF
>many|TRBJ1-2|.|TRBV10-3
TGTGCCATCACGAACAGATCCGAGAGAGGCTACACCTTC
CAITNRSERGYTF
>.|TRBJ1-1|.|TRBV5-8
TGTGCCAGCAGCTTGGCCCAGGGGGCTTTCTTT
CASSLAQGAFF
>many|TRBJ2-3|TRBD1|TRBV2
TGTGCCAGCAGGTACAGGGGGGTCACAGATACGCAGTATTTT
CASRYRGVTDTQYF
>.|TRBJ1-2|TRBD1|TRBV29-1
TGCAGCGTTGAGGAAACCGGGACAGGGGGTGGTGGCTACACCTTC
CSVEETGTGGGGYTF
>.|TRBJ2-7|.|TRBV2
TGTGCCAGCACCGGTGGGGTGGACGAGCAGTACTTC
CASTGGVDEQYF
>few|TRBJ1-5|TRBD1|TRBV2
TGTGCCAGCAGTGAGAGGACAGGGTGGAATCAGCCCCAGCATTTT
CASSERTGWNQPQHF
>.|TRBJ2-5|.|TRBV14
TGTGCCAGCAGCCGGTCGGACCTAAGAGAGACCCAGTACTTC
CASSRSDLRETQYF
>.|TRBJ2-6|.|TRBV30
TGTGCCTGGAAGCTTTCTGGGGCCAACGTCCTGACTTTC
CAWKLSGANVLTF
>many|TRBJ1-4|.|TRBV7-8
TGTGCCAGCAGCTACCCAGGGTCAGCTGAAAAACTGTTTTTT
CASSYPGSAEKLFF
>.|TRBJ1-2|.|TRBV13
TGTGCCAGCAGCTTGGGGGAGAGGTATGGCTACACCTTC
CASSLGERYGYTF
>once|TRBJ2-1|TRBD2|TRBV7-9
TGTGCCAGCAGCTTGCGGACTAGCGGGATGAATGAGCAGTTCTTC
CASSLRTSGMNEQFF
>.|TRBJ1-3|.|TRBV28
TGTGCCAGCACCTGGTCAGTCTCTGGAAACACCATATATTTT
CASTWSVSGNTIYF
>once|TRBJ2-7|.|TRBV20-1
TGCAGTGCTAGAGATTTGGACTCCACCTACGAGCAGTACTTC
CSARDLDSTYEQYF
>.|TRBJ1-6|TRBD1|TRBV20-1
TGCAGTGCTACCCGCCACGTGGGACAGCTTTCTTCACCCCTCCACTTT
CSATRHVGQLSSPLHF